This TCR beta chain came from a study of Tregs in tolerant kidney transplant recipients. Study conclusions and caveats: Nucleotide sequences could not be compared across some patients' samples due to primer changes. Expanding Tregs on activated donor B cells appeared to best identify donor-specific TCRbeta clones.

Thawed PBMCs were FACS-sorted into unstimulated CD4+CD25+CD127- regulatory T cells, CD4+CD25- non-regulatory cells, CD4 and CD8 cells. Comments on this clone: Antigen: not known.

The method was immunoSEQ multiplex PCR; TCRdb's version includes in-frame clones alone and lacks a portion of them. The sample has approximately 60,000 clones; 95% to 98% are singletons. The V end lost 6 bases, the J end lost 4 bases, and 10 bases lay between the germline ends. The CDR3 spans 13 residues. CDR1 is ENHRY, CDR2 SYGVKD, per germline. Material: Tregs from blood, obtained before the transplant. V is TRBV10-3 and J is TRBJ1-3, with D possibly matching TRBD1 (5 bases). The receptor comes from a human donor who received a combined kidney and bone marrow transplant. The CDR3 nucleotides are TGTGCCATCAGGATCAGGGAAGGAAACACCATATATTTT. Translated, it gives CAIRIREGNTIYF.